This T cell receptor beta chain was captured by sequencing in a study of STAT5B mutations in CD4+ large granular lymphocyte leukemia. General observations from the study: Main leukemic clonotypes were patient-specific, but about 25% appeared at low frequency elsewhere.

Sequenced by immunoSEQ multiplex PCR; TCRdb stores in-frame clones only, minus some. The sample includes over 20,000 clones, 80% to 85% of them seen just once. Points on this clone: Its specificity is not known.

V lost 2 bases to trimming and J lost 0 bases, with 8 bases between them. This CDR3 has 15 amino acids. Germline V CDR1 and CDR2: SGHVS, FNYEAQ. The clonotype originates from a human donor in good health. The chain carries TRBV7-6 and TRBJ2-1; D remains unclear. Sequencing was done on a sample of CD4+ T cells from blood buffy coats. The CDR3 bases are TGTGCCAGCAGCTTATCGTGGGACTCCTACAATGAGCAGTTCTTC. As protein: CASSLSWDSYNEQFF. The whole variable domain, remainder taken from reference TRBV7-6 and TRBJ2-1, is GAGVSQSPRYKVTKRGQDVALRCDPISGHVSLYWYRQALGQGPEFLTYFNYEAQQDKSGLPNDRFSAERPEGSISTLTIQRTEQRDSAMYRCASSLSWDSYNEQFFGPGTRLTVL.